This TCR beta chain was documented in a study of CD8+ T cells in alopecia areata. The CDR3 runs to 15 residues. Germline loops: CDR1 GTSNPN, CDR2 SVGIG (reference sequence). Trimming pared 0 bases from V and 6 bases from J, leaving 12 bases between. The treatment here: oral pan-JAK inhibitor, 5-10 mg twice daily. Peripheral blood and lesional scalp punch biopsies were taken from alopecia areata patients. Findings and caveats of the study: Patients shared TCRs less clearly than mice did, possibly owing to HLA. Researchers report lesional scalp, most notably alopecia totalis/universalis, outstripped normal scalp in clonality.

cDNA reverse transcribed from extracted RNA served as the sequencing template. The table came from immunoSEQ multiplex PCR; TCRdb's copy has only in-frame clones and leaves some out. Of 210,000 or so clones listed, 66% are singletons. Details on this clone: Its specificity is not known.

Sample: CD4+ T cells sorted from blood, taken around week 46, from a patient treated with tofacitinib. The receptor was derived from a human donor with alopecia areata. The chain couples TRBV30 to TRBJ1-6, with unresolved D. The CDR3 reads CAWSVLKGPNSPLHF. The DNA for the CDR3 is TGTGCCTGGAGTGTACTAAAGGGCCCTAATTCACCCCTCCACTTT. The variable domain in full, with the rest retrieved from reference TRBV30 and TRBJ1-6, is SQTIHQWPATLVQPVGSPLSLECTVEGTSNPNLYWYRQAAGRGLQLLFYSVGIGQISSEVPQNLSASRPQDRQFILSSKKLLLSDSGFYLCAWSVLKGPNSPLHFGNGTRLTVT.